Listed here are 14 T cell receptor beta chains from one sample, sequenced in a study of blood T cell repertoires in COVID-19. Profiling relied on immunoSEQ multiplex PCR, and the TCRdb table lists in-frame clones only, not all of them. This table holds fewer than 350,000 clones, nearly 90% found once. The sequenced sample consisted of PBMCs or T cells enriched from blood (not recorded which). The receptors here all came from a woman aged 18-29 years with acute COVID-19.

The V and J genes are TRBV19 and TRBJ2-7, with 11 bases matching TRBD1. The CDR3 covers 13 residues. J was trimmed by 6 bases and V by 7 bases; bases with no gene match: 5. Germline V gene lookup returns CDR1 LNHDA and CDR2 SQIVND (reference sequence). CDR3 coding DNA: TGTGCCAGTAAGGGACAGGGGGTTGTCGAGCAGTACTTC. As protein: CASKGQGVVEQYF.

The gene calls are TRBV10-3 and TRBJ1-6; 7 positions agree with TRBD1. The trim removed 6 bases at V and 6 bases at J, leaving 8 bases unmatched. Germline-derived CDR1 and CDR2 are ENHRY and SYGVKD. This CDR3 has 15 amino acids. The CDR3 protein is CAISRDSWVNSPLHF. CDR3 bases: TGTGCCATCAGCCGGGACAGTTGGGTTAATTCACCCCTCCACTTT.

The chain has TRBV28 and TRBJ2-7; D is perhaps TRBD1 (6 bases). Germline V gives CDR1 MDHEN, CDR2 SYDVKM. V lost 4 bases and J lost 0, with 19 bases in between. There are 17 residues in the CDR3. DNA of the CDR3: TGTGCCAGCAGTTCTCGCCGGGCAGGGGCGTTCTCCTACGAGCAGTACTTC. This encodes CASSSRRAGAFSYEQYF.

The genes are TRBV28 and TRBJ2-2, with D possibly being TRBD2 (6 bases). Germline CDR1 and CDR2: MDHEN and SYDVKM. Trimming removed 2 bases from V and 5 bases from J, with 9 bases in between. The CDR3 runs 14 residues. The CDR3 spells CASSLGGITGELFF. Written as DNA, the CDR3 is TGTGCCAGCAGTTTAGGAGGGATAACCGGGGAGCTGTTTTTT. Using reference TRBV28 and TRBJ2-2 for the parts outside the CDR3, the full variable domain is DVKVTQSSRYLVKRTGEKVFLECVQDMDHENMFWYRQDPGLGLRLIYFSYDVKMKEKGDIPEGYSVSREKKERFSLILESASTNQTSMYLCASSLGGITGELFFGEGSRLTVL.

The chain uses TRBV5-1 and TRBJ2-3; 9 nucleotides line up with TRBD1. This CDR3 spans 14 amino acids. V dropped 3 bases and J dropped 2; count of bases not matched to a gene: 1. Germline loops: CDR1 SGHRS, CDR2 YFSETQ. The CDR3 nucleotides are TGCGCCAGCAGCTCACAGGGGGCCACAGATACGCAGTATTTT. Translating gives CASSSQGATDTQYF.

J is TRBJ1-2 and V is TRBV12-3 or TRBV12-4; tentative D call: TRBD1 (5 bases). CDR3 length: 12 residues. V gave up 6 bases and J gave up 4 bases, with 9 bases separating them. Written as DNA, the CDR3 is TGTGCCAGCAGACGACAGAGCTATGGCTACACCTTC. Protein: CASRRQSYGYTF.

The chain couples TRBV3-1 (or the pseudogene TRBV3-2) to TRBJ2-7, with TRBD1 identical over 8 bases. V trimming: 5 bases; J trimming: 2 bases; junction bases outside the gene matches: 5. CDR3 length equals 14 residues. Germline CDR1 and CDR2: LGHDT and YNNKEL (reference sequence). CDR3 protein: CASSGGQGAYEQYF. CDR3 DNA: TGTGCCAGCAGCGGTGGACAGGGTGCCTACGAGCAGTACTTC.

The chain links TRBV2 to TRBJ2-7; no clear D gene. The length of the CDR3 is 14 residues. V lost 6 bases and J lost 0, with 12 bases in between. Per the germline V gene, CDR1 is SNHLY and CDR2 is FYNNEI. This CDR3 reads CASRESFLSYEQYF. As DNA, the CDR3 is TGTGCCAGCAGAGAGAGTTTTCTCTCCTACGAGCAGTACTTC.

The V gene is TRBV10-2, the J gene TRBJ1-2; D gene unclear. CDR3 length equals 13 residues. V lost 7 bases, J lost 0 bases, and 9 bases lay in between. The germline V gene encodes CDR1 WSHSY and CDR2 SAAADI. The CDR3 DNA reads as TGCGCCAGCACCCCGGTAGCTAACTATGGCTACACCTTC. It is translated as CASTPVANYGYTF.

The chain recombines TRBV4-1 with TRBJ2-5, with D perhaps TRBD1 (6 bases). Germline V gene sequence: CDR1 MGHRA, CDR2 YSYEKL. V gave up 3 bases and J gave up 3 bases, with 14 bases separating them. The CDR3 extends over 15 amino acids. The CDR3 region is CASSHWGRGEETQYF. CDR3 nucleotide sequence: TGCGCCAGCAGCCATTGGGGGCGAGGGGAAGAGACCCAGTACTTC.

This chain uses TRBV7-2 with TRBJ1-5; 7 bases match TRBD1. This CDR3 comprises 15 residues. The junction had 6 bases not matched to a gene; V was cut back by 4 bases and J by 3 bases. Germline CDR1 and CDR2: SGHTA and FQGNSA. The CDR3 sequence: CASSSWGQINQPQHF. The CDR3 nucleotides read TGTGCCAGCAGCTCTTGGGGACAGATCAATCAGCCCCAGCATTTT.

This clone appeared a single time. J is TRBJ1-5 and V is TRBV10-3; 7 bases map to TRBD1. The germline CDR1 and CDR2 sequences are ENHRY and SYGVKD. This CDR3 is built from 13 residues. V shed 10 bases, J shed 3 bases, and the junction held 6 bases outside the gene matches. CDR3 nucleotides: TGTGCCACCAAAGGGACAGTCAATCAGCCCCAGCATTTT. The encoded protein is CATKGTVNQPQHF.

This clone was seen more than once but under ten times. CDR3 amino acids: CASSLLGQGIDQPQHF. The CDR3 coding sequence is TGTGCCAGCAGTCTCCTGGGACAGGGCATCGATCAGCCCCAGCATTTT. The rearrangement uses TRBV28 and TRBJ1-5, with 9 positions matching TRBD1. J lost 5 bases, V lost 5 bases, and 10 bases had no gene match. CDR3 size: 16 residues. Germline CDR1 and CDR2: MDHEN and SYDVKM.

The CDR3 nucleotides read TGTGCCAGCAGTCAACTCCAGGGGGGGAACACTGAAGCTTTCTTT. This sequence encodes CASSQLQGGNTEAFF. This chain connects TRBV28 to TRBJ1-1, with 7 bases lining up with TRBD1. This CDR3 is built from 15 residues. CDR1 is MDHEN and CDR2 is SYDVKM in the germline V gene. V was clipped by 5 bases and J by 1 base; unmatched bases: 7.